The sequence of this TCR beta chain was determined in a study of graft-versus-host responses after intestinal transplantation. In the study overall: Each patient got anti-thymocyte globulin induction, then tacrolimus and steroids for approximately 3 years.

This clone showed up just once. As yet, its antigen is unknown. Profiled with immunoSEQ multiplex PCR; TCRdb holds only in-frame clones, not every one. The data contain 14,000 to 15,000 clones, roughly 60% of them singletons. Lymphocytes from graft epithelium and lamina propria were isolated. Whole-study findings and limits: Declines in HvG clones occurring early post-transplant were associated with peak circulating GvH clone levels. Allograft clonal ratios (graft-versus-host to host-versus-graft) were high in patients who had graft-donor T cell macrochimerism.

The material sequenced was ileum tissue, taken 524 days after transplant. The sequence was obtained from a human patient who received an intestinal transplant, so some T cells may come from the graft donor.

The DNA for the CDR3 is TGTGCCAGCAGTTACTGGACAGAGGGGAACACTGAAGCTTTCTTT. Residues: CASSYWTEGNTEAFF. This chain links TRBV6-5 with TRBJ1-1; D possibly corresponds to TRBD1 (6 bases). Germline loops: CDR1 MNHEY, CDR2 SVGAGI. This CDR3 is built from 15 residues. Between the trimmed V and J ends, which lost 1 base and 1 base, there was a span of 10 bases.